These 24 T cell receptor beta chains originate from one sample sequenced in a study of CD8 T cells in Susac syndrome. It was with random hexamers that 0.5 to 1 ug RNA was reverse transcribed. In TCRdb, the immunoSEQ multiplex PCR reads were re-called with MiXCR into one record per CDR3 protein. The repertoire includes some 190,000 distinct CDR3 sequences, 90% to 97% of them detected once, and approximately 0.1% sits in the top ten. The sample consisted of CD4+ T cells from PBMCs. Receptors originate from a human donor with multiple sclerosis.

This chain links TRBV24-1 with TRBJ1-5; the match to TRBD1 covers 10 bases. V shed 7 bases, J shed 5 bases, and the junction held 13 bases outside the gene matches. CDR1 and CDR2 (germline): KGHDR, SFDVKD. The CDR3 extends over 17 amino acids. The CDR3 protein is CATRVASGQGPYQPQHF. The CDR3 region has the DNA TGTGCCACCAGGGTCGCATCGGGACAGGGGCCTTATCAGCCCCAGCATTTT.

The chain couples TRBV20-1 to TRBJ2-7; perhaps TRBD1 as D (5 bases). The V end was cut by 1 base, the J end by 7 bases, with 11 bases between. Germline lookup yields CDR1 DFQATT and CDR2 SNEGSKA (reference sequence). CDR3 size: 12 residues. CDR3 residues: CSARGGQGEQYF. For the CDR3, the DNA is TGCAGTGCTAGAGGGGGCCAAGGGGAGCAGTACTTC.

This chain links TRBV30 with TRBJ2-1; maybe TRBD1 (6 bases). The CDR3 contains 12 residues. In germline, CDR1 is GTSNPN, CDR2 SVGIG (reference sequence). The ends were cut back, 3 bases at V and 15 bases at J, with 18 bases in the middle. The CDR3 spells CAWSGQYYLLFF. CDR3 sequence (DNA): TGTGCCTGGAGCGGACAGTACTACTTGCTGTTCTTC.

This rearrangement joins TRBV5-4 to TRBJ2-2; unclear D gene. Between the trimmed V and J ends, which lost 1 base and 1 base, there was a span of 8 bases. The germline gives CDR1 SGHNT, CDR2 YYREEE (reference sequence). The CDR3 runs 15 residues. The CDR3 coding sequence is TGTGCCAGCAGCTTGCAACACAAGAACACCGGGGAGCTGTTTTTT. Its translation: CASSLQHKNTGELFF.

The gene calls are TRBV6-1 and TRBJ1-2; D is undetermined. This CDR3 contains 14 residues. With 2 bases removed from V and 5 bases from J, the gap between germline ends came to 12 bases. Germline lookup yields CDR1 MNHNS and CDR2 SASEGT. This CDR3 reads CASSENRALYGYTF. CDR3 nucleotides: TGTGCCAGCAGTGAAAATCGGGCCTTATATGGCTACACCTTC.

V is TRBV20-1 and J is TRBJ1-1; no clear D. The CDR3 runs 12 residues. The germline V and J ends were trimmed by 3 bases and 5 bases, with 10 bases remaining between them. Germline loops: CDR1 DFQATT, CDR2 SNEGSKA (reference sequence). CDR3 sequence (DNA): TGCAGTGCTAGGTACGGAAGAACTGAAGCTTTCTTT. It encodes CSARYGRTEAFF.

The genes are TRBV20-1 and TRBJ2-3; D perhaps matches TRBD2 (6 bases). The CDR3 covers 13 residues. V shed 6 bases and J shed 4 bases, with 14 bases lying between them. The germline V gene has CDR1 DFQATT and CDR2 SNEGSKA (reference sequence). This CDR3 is CSARLVGPDTQYF. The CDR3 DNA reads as TGCAGTGCCAGACTAGTGGGTCCAGATACGCAGTATTTT.

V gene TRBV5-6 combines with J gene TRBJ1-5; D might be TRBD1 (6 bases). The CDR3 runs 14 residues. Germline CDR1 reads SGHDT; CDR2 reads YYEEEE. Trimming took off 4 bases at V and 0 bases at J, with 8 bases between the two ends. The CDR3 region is CASSTGRSNQPQHF. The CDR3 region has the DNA TGTGCCAGCAGCACAGGGCGTAGCAATCAGCCCCAGCATTTT. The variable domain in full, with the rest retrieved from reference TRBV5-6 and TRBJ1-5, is DAGVTQSPTHLIKTRGQQVTLRCSPKSGHDTVSWYQQALGQGPQFIFQYYEEEERQRGNFPDRFSGHQFPNYSSELNVNALLLGDSALYLCASSTGRSNQPQHFGDGTRLSIL.

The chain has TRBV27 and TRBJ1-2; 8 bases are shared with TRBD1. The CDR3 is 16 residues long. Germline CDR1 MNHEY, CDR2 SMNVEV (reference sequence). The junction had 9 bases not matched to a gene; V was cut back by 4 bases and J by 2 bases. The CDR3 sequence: CASSSRTGQSNYGYTF. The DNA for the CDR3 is TGTGCCAGCAGTTCACGGACAGGGCAGTCCAACTATGGCTACACCTTC.

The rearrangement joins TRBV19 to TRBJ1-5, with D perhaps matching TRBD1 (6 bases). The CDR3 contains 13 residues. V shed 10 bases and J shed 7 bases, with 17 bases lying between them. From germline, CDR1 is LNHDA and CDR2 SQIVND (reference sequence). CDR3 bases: TGTGCCACAACAAACATAAGGGGGCAGCCCCAGCATTTT. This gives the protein CATTNIRGQPQHF. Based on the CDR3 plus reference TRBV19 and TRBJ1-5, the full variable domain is DGGITQSPKYLFRKEGQNVTLSCEQNLNHDAMYWYRQDPGQGLRLIYYSQIVNDFQKGDIAEGYSVSREKKESFPLTVTSAQKNPTAFYLCATTNIRGQPQHFGDGTRLSIL.

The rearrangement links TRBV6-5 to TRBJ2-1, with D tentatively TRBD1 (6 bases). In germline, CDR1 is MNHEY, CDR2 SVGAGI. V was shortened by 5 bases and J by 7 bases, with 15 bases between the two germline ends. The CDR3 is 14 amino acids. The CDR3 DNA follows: TGTGCCAGCAGTAAGGTTCACAGGGATAATGAGCAGTTCTTC. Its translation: CASSKVHRDNEQFF.

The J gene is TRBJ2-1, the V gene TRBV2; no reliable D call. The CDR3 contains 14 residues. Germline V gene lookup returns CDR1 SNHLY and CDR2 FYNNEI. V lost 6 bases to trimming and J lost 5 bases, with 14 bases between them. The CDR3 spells CASSATKVDNEQFF. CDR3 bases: TGTGCCAGCAGCGCGACAAAAGTAGACAATGAGCAGTTCTTC.

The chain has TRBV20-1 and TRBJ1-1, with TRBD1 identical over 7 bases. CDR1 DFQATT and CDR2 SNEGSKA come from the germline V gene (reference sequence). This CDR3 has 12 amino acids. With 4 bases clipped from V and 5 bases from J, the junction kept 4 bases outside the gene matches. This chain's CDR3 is CSAIEGATEAFF. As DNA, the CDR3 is TGCAGTGCTATAGAGGGGGCAACTGAAGCTTTCTTT.

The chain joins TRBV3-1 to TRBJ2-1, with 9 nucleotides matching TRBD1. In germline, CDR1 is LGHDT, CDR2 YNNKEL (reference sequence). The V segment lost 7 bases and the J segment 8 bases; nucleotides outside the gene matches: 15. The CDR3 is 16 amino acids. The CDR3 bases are TGTGCCAGCACCCTTACAGGGGGCGCGGTTGGCGATGAGCAGTTCTTC. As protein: CASTLTGGAVGDEQFF.

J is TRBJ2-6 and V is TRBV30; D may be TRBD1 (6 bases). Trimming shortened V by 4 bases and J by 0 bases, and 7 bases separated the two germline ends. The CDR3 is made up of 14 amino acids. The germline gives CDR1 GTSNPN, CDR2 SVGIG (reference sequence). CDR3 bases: TGTGCCTGGAAAGGGGGCTCTGGGGCCAACGTCCTGACTTTC. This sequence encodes CAWKGGSGANVLTF.

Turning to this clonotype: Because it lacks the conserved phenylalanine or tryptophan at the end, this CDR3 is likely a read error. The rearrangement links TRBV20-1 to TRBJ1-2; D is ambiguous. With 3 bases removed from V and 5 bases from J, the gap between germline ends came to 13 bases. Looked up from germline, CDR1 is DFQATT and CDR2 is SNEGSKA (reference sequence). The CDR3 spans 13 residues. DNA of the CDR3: TGCAGTGCTAGTGCTCCGGCCTCTTATGGCTACACCTCC. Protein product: CSASAPASYGYTS.

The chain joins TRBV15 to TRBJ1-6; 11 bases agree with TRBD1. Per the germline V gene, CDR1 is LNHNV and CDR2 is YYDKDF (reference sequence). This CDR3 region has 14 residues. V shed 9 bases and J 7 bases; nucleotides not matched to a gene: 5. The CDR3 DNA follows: TGTGCCACGCGGGGACAGGGGGGAAATTCACCCCTCCACTTT. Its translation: CATRGQGGNSPLHF.

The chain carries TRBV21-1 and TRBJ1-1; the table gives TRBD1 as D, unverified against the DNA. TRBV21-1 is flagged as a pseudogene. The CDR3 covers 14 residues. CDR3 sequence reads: CASRGQGPNTEAFF. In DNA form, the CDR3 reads TGTGCCAGCAGGGGACAGGGACCAAACACTGAAGCTTTCTTT.

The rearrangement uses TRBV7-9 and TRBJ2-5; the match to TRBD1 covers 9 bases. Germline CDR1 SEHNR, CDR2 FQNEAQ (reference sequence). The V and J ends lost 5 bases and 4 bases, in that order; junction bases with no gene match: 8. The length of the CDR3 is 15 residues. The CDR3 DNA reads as TGTGCCAGCAGCACCGCGACAGGGGGTGGAGAGACCCAGTACTTC. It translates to CASSTATGGGETQYF.

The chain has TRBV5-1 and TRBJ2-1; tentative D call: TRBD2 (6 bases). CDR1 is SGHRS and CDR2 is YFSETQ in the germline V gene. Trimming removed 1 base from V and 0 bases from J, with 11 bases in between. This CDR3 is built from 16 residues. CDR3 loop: CASSLSGGTSYNEQFF. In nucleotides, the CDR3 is TGCGCCAGCAGCTTGTCCGGCGGGACCTCCTACAATGAGCAGTTCTTC.

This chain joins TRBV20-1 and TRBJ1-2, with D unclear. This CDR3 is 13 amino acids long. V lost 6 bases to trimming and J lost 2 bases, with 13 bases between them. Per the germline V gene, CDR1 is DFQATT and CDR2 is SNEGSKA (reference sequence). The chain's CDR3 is CSARRGTNYGYTF. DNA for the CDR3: TGCAGTGCCCGACGGGGAACCAACTATGGCTACACCTTC.

This CDR3 is CASSSKDRASNQPQHF. The CDR3 nucleotides are TGTGCCAGCAGCTCCAAAGACAGGGCTAGCAATCAGCCCCAGCATTTT. This chain joins TRBV5-6 and TRBJ1-5; 7 positions match TRBD1. The V segment lost 3 bases and the J segment 0 bases; nucleotides outside the gene matches: 6. Germline lookup yields CDR1 SGHDT and CDR2 YYEEEE. The CDR3 consists of 16 residues.

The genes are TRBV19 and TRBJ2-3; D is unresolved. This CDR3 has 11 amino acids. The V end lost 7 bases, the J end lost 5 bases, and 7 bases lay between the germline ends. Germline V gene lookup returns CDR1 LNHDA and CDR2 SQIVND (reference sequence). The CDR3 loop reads CASTDRDTQYF. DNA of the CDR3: TGTGCCAGTACGGATAGAGATACGCAGTATTTT.

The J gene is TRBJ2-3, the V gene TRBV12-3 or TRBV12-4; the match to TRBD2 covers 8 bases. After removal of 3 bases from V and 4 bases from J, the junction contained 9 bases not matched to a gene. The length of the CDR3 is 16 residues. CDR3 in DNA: TGTGCCAGCAGTTTGAGCAGCGGGGGCAGGGCAGATACGCAGTATTTT. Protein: CASSLSSGGRADTQYF.